The clone carrying this T cell receptor beta chain was detected only a few times. This specimen comes from a study of identical twins. A single record per CDR3 protein comes from TCRdb applying MiXCR to the 5' RACE reads. The sample lists a few hundred thousand distinct CDR3 sequences, roughly 9% occurring once. V shed 2 bases and J 4 bases; nucleotides not matched to a gene: 1. The CDR3 is 12 amino acids. Per germline, CDR1 GTSNPN and CDR2 SVGIG (reference sequence). Healthy Caucasians alone served as donors. Sequenced material: naive T cells sorted from blood. This sequence was found in a woman aged 45-65 years in good health. The rearrangement joins TRBV30 to TRBJ2-5, with 7 bases lining up with TRBD1. The CDR3 loop is CAWSPGGETQYF. CDR3 DNA: TGTGCCTGGAGTCCAGGGGGAGAGACCCAGTACTTC.